The clone carrying this T cell receptor beta chain was seen a handful of times. Its antigen is undetermined. Germline V CDR1 and CDR2: SGHAT, FQNNGV. Germline trimming cut 1 base from V and 0 bases from J; bases unmatched to any gene: 1. The CDR3 has 15 amino acids. This sample stems from a study of T-cell memory formation after mild COVID-19. General study results and limits: Contracting clones from day 15 to 85 had balanced CD4/CD8; later expanders favoured CD4+.

TCR alpha and TCR beta cDNA libraries carrying sample barcodes and UMIs came from 5'RACE with constant-segment primers. TCRdb processed the 5' RACE reads anew with MiXCR; each CDR3 protein has one entry. This sample carries about 47,000 distinct CDR3 sequences, roughly 9.8% of them seen once, and the ten largest clones take about 12%. The sample consisted of PBMCs or a T cell subset sorted from them (not recorded which). The chain is built from TRBV11-2 and TRBJ2-5, with 8 bases lining up with TRBD2. The sequence was obtained from an adult woman who had mild COVID-19 (a few samples of this study predate the infection). Cell type and time point are not known. The chain's CDR3 is CASSLAGGYQETQYF. CDR3 coding DNA: TGTGCCAGCAGCTTAGCGGGAGGGTACCAAGAGACCCAGTACTTC.